Listed below are T cell receptor beta chains from one sample, sequenced in a study of type 1 and type 2 diabetes patients. TCRdb itself ran the multiplex PCR reads through MiXCR, one entry per CDR3 protein. Of 250,000 or so distinct CDR3 sequences listed, over 45% were seen once; the top ten hold roughly 13%. The sequencing sample was made of peripheral blood mononuclear cells (PBMCs). The receptor set was obtained from a young man with type 2 diabetes. Both conserved end residues are trimmed from each CDR3. The size entry is marked missing in some rows and otherwise reads once, few, many or a size class.

>TRBJ2-2|TRBV3-1|NA
ASSHGLASFGELF
>TRBJ2-2|TRBV30|few
AWNRLQETNTGELF
>TRBJ2-2|TRBV20-1|few
SARVLSANTGELF
>TRBJ2-7|TRBV6-1|NA
ASSMTRDTPYEQY
>TRBJ1-2|TRBV25-1|NA
ASSDRGRDRGYGYT
>TRBJ1-2|TRBV6-6|NA
ASQAGINYGYT
>TRBJ1-1|TRBV14|NA
ASRAGGSNTEAF
>TRBJ1-4|TRBV15|NA
ATSRGGQGEEKLF
>TRBJ2-7|TRBV27|NA
ASSPEPASYEQY
>TRBJ2-2|TRBV14|NA
ASSHFPLPRNTGELF
>TRBJ2-3|TRBV25-1|few
ASNGGKVSDDTDTQY
>TRBJ2-5|TRBV27|NA
ASSGGGWTQETQY
>TRBJ1-4|TRBV4-1|NA
ASSQTTATNEKLF
>TRBJ2-2|TRBV28|NA
ASSTLAGMFGELF
>TRBJ2-7|TRBV7-2|NA
ASSIVDSSYEQY
>TRBJ1-2|TRBV5-1|NA
ASSSWDARNYGYT
>TRBJ2-7|TRBV11-2|few
ASSLGQFEQY
>TRBJ1-2|TRBV20-1|few
SAASGGRHT
>TRBJ1-4|TRBV30|NA
AWSRGRQGGEKLF